The T cell receptor beta chain under discussion was sequenced for a study of CD8 T cells in ankylosing spondylitis. Study results and limitations: Clones linked to disease were reported to show significant enrichment in matched ankylosing spondylitis synovial fluid. One TCR beta motif, made up of under ten highly homologous variants, appeared characteristic of ankylosing spondylitis blood.

This clonotype was seen more than once but under ten times. Antigen unknown. MiXCR, applied by TCRdb to the 5' RACE reads, yields one record per CDR3 protein. The sample holds hundreds of thousands of distinct CDR3 sequences, roughly 12% seen once. The length of the CDR3 is 13 residues. In germline, CDR1 is SQVTM, CDR2 ANQGSEA. V gave up 2 bases and J gave up 0 bases, with 7 bases separating them. Sequenced: blood, either unsorted or a sorted T cell fraction (not recorded which). The sequence was collected from a male donor with ankylosing spondylitis. The V call is TRBV29-1, the J call TRBJ1-1, with no clear D. The CDR3, as DNA: TGCAGCGTTGAACTACAAGTGAACACTGAAGCTTTCTTT. Translation gives CSVELQVNTEAFF.